This T cell receptor beta chain was documented in a study of OX40 agonist ivuxolimab in advanced cancers. Sequenced by immunoSEQ multiplex PCR; TCRdb stores in-frame clones only, minus some. The data show 50,000 to 85,000 clones, around 83% seen once. V lost 4 bases, J lost 2 bases, and 16 bases lay in between. The CDR3 contains 15 residues. CDR1 and CDR2 (germline): SGHKS, YYEKEE (reference sequence). The chain is built from TRBV5-5 and TRBJ2-7; D tentatively reads TRBD1 or TRBD2 (5 bases each). Sequencing was performed on CD4+ or CD8+ T cells sorted from blood, taken in a trial of the OX40 agonist ivuxolimab. The source is an adult with an advanced solid tumor such as melanoma, head and neck, liver or kidney cancer. CDR3 amino acids: CASSLHEGPTYEQYF. For the CDR3, the DNA is TGTGCCAGCAGCCTCCACGAGGGACCTACCTACGAGCAGTACTTC.